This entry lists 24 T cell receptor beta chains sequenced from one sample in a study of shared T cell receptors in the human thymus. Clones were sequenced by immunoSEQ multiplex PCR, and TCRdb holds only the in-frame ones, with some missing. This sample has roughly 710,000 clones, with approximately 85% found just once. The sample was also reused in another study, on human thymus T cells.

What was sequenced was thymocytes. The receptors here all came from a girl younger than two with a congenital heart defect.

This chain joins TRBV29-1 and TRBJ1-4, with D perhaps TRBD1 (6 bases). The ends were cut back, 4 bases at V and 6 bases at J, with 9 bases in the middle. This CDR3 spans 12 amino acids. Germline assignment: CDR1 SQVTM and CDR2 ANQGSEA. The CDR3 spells CSVGNRDEKLFF. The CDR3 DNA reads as TGCAGCGTTGGAAACAGGGATGAAAAACTGTTTTTT.

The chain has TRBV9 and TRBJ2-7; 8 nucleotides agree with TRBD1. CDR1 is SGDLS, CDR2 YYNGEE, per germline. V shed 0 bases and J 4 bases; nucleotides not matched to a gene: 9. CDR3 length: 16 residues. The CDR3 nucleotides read TGTGCCAGCAGCGTAGGGGATCAGGGGGCCCTATACGAGCAGTACTTC. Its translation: CASSVGDQGALYEQYF.

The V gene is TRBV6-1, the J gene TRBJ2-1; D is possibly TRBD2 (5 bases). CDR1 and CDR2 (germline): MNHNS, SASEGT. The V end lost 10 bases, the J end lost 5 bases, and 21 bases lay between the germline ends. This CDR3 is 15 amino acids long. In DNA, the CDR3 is TGTGCCACCGCTGAGGGTAGATGGCTCCACAATGAGCAGTTCTTC. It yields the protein CATAEGRWLHNEQFF.

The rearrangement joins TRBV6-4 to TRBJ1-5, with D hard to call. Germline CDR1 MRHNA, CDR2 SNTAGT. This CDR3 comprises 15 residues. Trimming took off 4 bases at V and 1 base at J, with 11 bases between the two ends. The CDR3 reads CASSVTSGSNQPQHF. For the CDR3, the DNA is TGTGCCAGCAGTGTTACCAGCGGAAGCAATCAGCCCCAGCATTTT.

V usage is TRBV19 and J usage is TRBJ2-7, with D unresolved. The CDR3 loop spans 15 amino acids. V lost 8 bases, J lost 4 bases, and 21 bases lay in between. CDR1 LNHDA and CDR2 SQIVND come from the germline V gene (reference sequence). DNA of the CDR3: TGTGCCAGTCGTAGGTGGAGCCTCAATGTATACGAGCAGTACTTC. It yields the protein CASRRWSLNVYEQYF.

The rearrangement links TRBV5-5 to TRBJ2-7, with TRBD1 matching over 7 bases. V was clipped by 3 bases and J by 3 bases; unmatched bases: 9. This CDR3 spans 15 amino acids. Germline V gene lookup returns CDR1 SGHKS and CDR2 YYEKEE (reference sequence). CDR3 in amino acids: CASSYGTGVNYEQYF. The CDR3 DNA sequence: TGTGCCAGCAGCTACGGAACAGGGGTCAACTACGAGCAGTACTTC.

The DNA for the CDR3 is TGTGCCAGCAGTGAATTTGGACAGGGGTTCAATCAGCCCCAGCATTTT. It encodes CASSEFGQGFNQPQHF. The chain employs TRBV6-1 and TRBJ1-5, with 9 bases fitting TRBD1. The V gene end was trimmed by 2 bases and the J gene end by 3 bases; junction bases not matched to a gene: 5. The CDR3 totals 16 residues. Germline-derived CDR1 and CDR2 are MNHNS and SASEGT.

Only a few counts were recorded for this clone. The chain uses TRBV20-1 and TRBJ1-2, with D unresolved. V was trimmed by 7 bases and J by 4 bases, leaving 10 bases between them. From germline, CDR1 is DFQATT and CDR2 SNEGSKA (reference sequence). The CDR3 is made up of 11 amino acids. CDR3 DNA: TGCAGTGTCGAGGAACCCTATGGCTACACCTTC. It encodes CSVEEPYGYTF.

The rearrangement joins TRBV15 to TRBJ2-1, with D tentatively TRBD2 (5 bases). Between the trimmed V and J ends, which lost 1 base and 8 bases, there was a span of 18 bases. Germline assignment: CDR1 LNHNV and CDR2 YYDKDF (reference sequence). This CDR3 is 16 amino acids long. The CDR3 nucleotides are TGTGCCACCAGCAGAGCGGCTGAAGGACTGATGGATGAGCAGTTCTTC. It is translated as CATSRAAEGLMDEQFF.

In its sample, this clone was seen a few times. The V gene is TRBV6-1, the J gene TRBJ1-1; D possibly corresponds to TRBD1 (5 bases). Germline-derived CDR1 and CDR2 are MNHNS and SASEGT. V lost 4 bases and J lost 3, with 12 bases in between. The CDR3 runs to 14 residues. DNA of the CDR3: TGTGCCAGCAGTGTTAAGGGGTTGGACACTGAAGCTTTCTTT. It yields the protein CASSVKGLDTEAFF.

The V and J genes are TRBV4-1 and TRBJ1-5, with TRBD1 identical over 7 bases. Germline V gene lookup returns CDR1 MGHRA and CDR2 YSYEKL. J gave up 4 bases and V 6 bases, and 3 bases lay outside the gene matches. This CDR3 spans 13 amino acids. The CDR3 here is CASSKQGNQPQHF. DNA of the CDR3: TGCGCCAGCAGTAAACAGGGGAATCAGCCCCAGCATTTT.

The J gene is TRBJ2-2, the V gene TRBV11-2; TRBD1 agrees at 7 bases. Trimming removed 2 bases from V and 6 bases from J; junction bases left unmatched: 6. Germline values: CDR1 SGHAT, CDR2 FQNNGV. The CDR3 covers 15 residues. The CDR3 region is CASSLTRTGAGELFF. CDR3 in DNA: TGTGCCAGCAGCTTAACTCGAACAGGGGCCGGGGAGCTGTTTTTT.

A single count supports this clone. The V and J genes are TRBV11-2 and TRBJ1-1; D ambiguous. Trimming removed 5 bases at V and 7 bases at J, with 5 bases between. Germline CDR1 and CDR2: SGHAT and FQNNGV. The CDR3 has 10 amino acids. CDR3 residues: CASSPHEAFF. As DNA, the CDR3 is TGTGCCAGCAGCCCCCATGAAGCTTTCTTT.

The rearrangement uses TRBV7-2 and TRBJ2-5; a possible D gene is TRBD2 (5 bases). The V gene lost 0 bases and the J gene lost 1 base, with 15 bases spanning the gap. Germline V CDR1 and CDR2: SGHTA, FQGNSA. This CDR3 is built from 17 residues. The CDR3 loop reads CASSLAGGYWGQETQYF. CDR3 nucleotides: TGTGCCAGCAGCTTAGCGGGCGGGTATTGGGGCCAAGAGACCCAGTACTTC.

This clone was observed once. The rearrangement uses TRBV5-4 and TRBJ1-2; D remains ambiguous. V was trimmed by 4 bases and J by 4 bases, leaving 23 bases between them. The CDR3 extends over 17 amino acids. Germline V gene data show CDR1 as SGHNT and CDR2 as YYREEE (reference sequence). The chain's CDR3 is CASSPQLGRSFFYGYTF. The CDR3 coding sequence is TGTGCCAGCAGCCCCCAACTAGGCCGGAGCTTCTTCTATGGCTACACCTTC.

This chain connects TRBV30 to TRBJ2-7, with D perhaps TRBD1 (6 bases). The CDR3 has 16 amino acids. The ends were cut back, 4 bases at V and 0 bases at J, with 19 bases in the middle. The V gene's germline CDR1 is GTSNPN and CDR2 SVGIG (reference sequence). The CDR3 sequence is CAWKPLGQLPSYEQYF. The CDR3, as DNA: TGTGCCTGGAAACCCCTAGGACAGCTGCCCTCCTACGAGCAGTACTTC. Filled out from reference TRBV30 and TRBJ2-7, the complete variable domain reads SQTIHQWPATLVQPVGSPLSLECTVEGTSNPNLYWYRQAAGRGLQLLFYSVGIGQISSEVPQNLSASRPQDRQFILSSKKLLLSDSGFYLCAWKPLGQLPSYEQYFGPGTRLTVT.

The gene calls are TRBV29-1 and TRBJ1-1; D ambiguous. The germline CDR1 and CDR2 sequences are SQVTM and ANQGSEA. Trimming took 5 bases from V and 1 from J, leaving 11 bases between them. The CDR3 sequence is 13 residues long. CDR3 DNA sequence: TGCAGCGTTTTTAGAACAGCGAACACTGAAGCTTTCTTT. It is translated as CSVFRTANTEAFF.

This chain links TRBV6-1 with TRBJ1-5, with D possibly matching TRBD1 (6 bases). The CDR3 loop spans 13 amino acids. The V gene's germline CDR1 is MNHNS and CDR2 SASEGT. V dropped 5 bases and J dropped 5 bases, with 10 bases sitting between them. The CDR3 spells CASSLAGDQPQHF. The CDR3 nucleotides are TGTGCCAGCAGTTTGGCAGGGGATCAGCCCCAGCATTTT.

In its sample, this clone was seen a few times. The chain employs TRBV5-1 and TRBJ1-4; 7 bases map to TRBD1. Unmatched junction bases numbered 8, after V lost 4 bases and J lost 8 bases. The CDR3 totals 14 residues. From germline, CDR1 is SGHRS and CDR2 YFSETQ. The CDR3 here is CASSIDRAGEKLFF. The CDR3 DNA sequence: TGCGCCAGCAGCATAGACAGGGCGGGGGAAAAACTGTTTTTT.

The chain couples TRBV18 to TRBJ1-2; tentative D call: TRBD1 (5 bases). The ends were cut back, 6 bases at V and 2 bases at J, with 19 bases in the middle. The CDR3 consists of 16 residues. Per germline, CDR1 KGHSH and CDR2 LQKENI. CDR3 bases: TGTGCCAGCTCGCCTGGGGGGGAAATTCCCAACTATGGCTACACCTTC. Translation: CASSPGGEIPNYGYTF.

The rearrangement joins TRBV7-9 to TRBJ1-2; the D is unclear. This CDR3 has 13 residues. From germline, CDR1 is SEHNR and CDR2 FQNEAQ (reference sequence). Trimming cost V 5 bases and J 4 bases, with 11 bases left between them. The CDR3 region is CASSADYGYGYTF. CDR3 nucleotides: TGTGCCAGCAGCGCTGACTACGGCTATGGCTACACCTTC.

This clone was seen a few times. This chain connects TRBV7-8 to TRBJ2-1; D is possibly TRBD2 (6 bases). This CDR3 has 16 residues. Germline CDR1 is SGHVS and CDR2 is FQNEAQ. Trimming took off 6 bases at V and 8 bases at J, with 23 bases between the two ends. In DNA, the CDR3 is TGTGCCAGCAGTTCCGCGGGACCCCAACAAGTGGATGAGCAGTTCTTC. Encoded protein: CASSSAGPQQVDEQFF.

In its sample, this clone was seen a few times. In nucleotides, the CDR3 is TGTGCCAGCAGCCAAGTTACTCTAGCGGGGCCTTCGAACACCGGGGAGCTGTTTTTT. Residues: CASSQVTLAGPSNTGELFF. The rearrangement links TRBV4-2 to TRBJ2-2, with 9 bases aligning to TRBD2. The CDR3 spans 19 residues. V dropped 1 base and J dropped 0; count of bases not matched to a gene: 9. Germline V gives CDR1 LGHNA, CDR2 YNFKEQ.

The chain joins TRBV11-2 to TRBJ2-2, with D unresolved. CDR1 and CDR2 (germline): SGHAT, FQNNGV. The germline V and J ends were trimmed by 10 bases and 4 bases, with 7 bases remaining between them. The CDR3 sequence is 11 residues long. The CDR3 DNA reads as TGTGCCACACACAGCACCGGGGAGCTGTTTTTT. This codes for CATHSTGELFF.